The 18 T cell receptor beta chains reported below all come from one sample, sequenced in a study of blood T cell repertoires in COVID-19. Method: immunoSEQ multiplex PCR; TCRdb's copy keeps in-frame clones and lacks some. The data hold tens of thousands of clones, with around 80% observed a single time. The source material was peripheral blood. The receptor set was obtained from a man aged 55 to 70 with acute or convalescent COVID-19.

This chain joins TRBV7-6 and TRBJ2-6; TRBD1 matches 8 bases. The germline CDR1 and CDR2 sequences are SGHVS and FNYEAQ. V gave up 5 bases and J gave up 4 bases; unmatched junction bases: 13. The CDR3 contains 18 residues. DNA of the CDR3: TGTGCCAGCAGCGGCCCGGGACAGGTTTCTTTCGGGGCCAACGTCCTGACTTTC. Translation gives CASSGPGQVSFGANVLTF.

The CDR3 spells CASVTGGGTDTEAFF. CDR3 DNA sequence: TGTGCCAGCGTCACCGGTGGGGGCACGGACACTGAAGCTTTCTTT. V usage is TRBV18 and J usage is TRBJ1-1; tentative D call: TRBD1 (6 bases). The V end was cut by 8 bases, the J end by 3 bases, with 19 bases between. This CDR3 has 15 residues. The germline V gene has CDR1 KGHSH and CDR2 LQKENI.

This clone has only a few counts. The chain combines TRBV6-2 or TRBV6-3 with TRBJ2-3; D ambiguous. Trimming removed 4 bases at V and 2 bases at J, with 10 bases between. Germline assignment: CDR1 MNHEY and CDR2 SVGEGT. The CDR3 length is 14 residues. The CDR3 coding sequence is TGTGCCAGCAGTTTGGTCAGCGACACAGATACGCAGTATTTT. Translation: CASSLVSDTDTQYF.

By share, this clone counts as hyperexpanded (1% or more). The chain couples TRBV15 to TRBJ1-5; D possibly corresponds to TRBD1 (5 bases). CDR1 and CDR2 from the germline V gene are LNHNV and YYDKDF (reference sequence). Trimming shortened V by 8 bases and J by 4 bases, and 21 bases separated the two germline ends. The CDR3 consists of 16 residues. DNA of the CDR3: TGTGCCACCCGGATCGGGGGACGATTAAATAATCAGCCCCAGCATTTT. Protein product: CATRIGGRLNNQPQHF.

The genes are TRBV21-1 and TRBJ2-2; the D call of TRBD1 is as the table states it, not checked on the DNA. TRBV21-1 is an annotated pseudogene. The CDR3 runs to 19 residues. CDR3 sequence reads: CASILSRDRGQRGTGELFF. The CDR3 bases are TGTGCCAGCATTCTTTCCCGGGACAGGGGGCAAAGGGGAACCGGGGAGCTGTTTTTT.

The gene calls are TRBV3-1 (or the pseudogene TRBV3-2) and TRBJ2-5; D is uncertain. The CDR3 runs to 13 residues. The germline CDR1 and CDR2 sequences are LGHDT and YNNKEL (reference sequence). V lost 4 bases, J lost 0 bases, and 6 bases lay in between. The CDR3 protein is CASSPTNQETQYF. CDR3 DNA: TGTGCCAGCAGCCCCACTAACCAAGAGACCCAGTACTTC.

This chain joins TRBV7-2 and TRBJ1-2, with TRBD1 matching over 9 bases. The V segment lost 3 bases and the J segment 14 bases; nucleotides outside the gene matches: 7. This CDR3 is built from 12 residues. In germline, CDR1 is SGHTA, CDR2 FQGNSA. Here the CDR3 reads CASSFNTGGATF. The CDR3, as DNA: TGTGCCAGCAGCTTTAATACAGGGGGCGCTACCTTC. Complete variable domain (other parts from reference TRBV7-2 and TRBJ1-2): GAGVSQSPSNKVTEKGKDVELRCDPISGHTALYWYRQSLGQGLEFLIYFQGNSAPDKSGLPSDRFSAERTGGSVSTLTIQRTQQEDSAVYLCASSFNTGGATFGSGTRLTVV.

The CDR3 nucleotides read TGTGCCAGCAGTTTATCTAGCGGGAGCTCCTACGAGCAGTACTTC. It encodes CASSLSSGSSYEQYF. V usage is TRBV27 and J usage is TRBJ2-7; 9 nucleotides line up with TRBD2. The CDR3 loop spans 15 amino acids. From germline, CDR1 is MNHEY and CDR2 SMNVEV (reference sequence). Unmatched junction bases numbered 0, after V lost 0 bases and J lost 0 bases.

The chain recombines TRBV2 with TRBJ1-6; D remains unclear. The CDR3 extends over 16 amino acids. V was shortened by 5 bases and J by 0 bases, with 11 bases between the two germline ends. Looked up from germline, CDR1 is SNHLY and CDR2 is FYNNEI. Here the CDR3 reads CASSFHRSSYNSPLHF. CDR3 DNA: TGTGCCAGCAGTTTTCACCGGAGCTCCTATAATTCACCCCTCCACTTT.

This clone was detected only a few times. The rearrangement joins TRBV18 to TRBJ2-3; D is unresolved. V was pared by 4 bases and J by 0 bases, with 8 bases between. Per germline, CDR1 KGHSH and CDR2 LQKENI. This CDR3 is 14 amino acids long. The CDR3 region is CASSQQRSTDTQYF. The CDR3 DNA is TGTGCCAGCTCACAGCAGCGAAGCACAGATACGCAGTATTTT.

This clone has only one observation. In DNA form, the CDR3 reads TGTGCCAGCAGCAATCCGAACAGGGAAGTGAGCTCCTACAATGAGCAGTTCTTC. As protein: CASSNPNREVSSYNEQFF. J is TRBJ2-1 and V is TRBV21-1; whether TRBD1, the table's D call, matches the DNA was not checked. TRBV21-1 is deemed a pseudogene. The CDR3 length is 18 residues.

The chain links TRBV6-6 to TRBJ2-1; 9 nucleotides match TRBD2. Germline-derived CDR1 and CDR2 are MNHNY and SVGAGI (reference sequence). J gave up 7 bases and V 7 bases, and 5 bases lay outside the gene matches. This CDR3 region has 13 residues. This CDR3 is CASMGGGGNEQFF. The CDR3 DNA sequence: TGTGCCAGCATGGGCGGGGGGGGAAATGAGCAGTTCTTC.

DNA for the CDR3: TGTGCCAGCAGTTACTCCCGGGGAGGAACTGGAAACACCATATATTTT. It specifies CASSYSRGGTGNTIYF. V is TRBV6-5 and J is TRBJ1-3; D ambiguous. Trimming removed 0 bases from V and 2 bases from J, with 11 bases in between. Germline lookup yields CDR1 MNHEY and CDR2 SVGAGI. The CDR3 consists of 16 residues.

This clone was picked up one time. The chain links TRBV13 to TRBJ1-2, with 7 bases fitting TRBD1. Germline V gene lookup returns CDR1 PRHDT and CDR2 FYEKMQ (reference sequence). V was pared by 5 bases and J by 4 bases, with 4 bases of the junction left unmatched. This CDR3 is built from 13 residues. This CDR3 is CASSPGGTYGYTF. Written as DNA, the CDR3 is TGTGCCAGCAGCCCAGGGGGAACCTATGGCTACACCTTC.

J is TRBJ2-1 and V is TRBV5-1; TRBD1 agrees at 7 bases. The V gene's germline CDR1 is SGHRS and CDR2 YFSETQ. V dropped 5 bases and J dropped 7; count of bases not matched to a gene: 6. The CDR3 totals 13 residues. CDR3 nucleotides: TGCGCCAGCAGAGACCTGACAGGGAATGAGCAGTTCTTC. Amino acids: CASRDLTGNEQFF. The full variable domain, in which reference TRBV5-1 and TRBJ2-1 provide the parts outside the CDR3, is KAGVTQTPRYLIKTRGQQVTLSCSPISGHRSVSWYQQTPGQGLQFLFEYFSETQRNKGNFPGRFSGRQFSNSRSEMNVSTLELGDSALYLCASRDLTGNEQFFGPGTRLTVL.

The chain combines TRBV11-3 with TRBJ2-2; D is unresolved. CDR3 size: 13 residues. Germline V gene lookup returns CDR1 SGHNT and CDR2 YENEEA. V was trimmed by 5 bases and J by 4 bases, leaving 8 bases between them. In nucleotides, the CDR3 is TGTGCCAGCAGCCTTGCGGTCACCGGGGAGCTGTTTTTT. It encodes CASSLAVTGELFF.

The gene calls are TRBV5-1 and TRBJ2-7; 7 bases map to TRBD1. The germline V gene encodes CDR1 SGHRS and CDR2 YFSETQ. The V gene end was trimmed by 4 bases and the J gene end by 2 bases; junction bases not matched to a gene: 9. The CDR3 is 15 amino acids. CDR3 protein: CASSHPGQFTYEQYF. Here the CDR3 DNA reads TGCGCCAGCAGCCACCCGGGACAGTTCACCTACGAGCAGTACTTC.

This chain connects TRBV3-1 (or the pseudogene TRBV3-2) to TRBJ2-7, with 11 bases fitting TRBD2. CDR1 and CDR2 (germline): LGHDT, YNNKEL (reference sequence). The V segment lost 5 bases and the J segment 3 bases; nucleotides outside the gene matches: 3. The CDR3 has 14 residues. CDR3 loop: CASSWTSGFYEQYF. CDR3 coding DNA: TGTGCCAGCAGCTGGACTAGCGGGTTCTACGAGCAGTACTTC.